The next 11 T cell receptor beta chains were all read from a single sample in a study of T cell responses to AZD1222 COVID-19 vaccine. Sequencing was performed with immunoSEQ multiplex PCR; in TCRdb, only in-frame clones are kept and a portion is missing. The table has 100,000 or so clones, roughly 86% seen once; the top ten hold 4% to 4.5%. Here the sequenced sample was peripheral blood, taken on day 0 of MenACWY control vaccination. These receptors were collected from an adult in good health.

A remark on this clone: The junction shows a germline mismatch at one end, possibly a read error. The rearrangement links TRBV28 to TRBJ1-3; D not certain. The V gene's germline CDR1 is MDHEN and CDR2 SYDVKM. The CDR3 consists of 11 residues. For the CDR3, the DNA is TGTGCCAGCAGTTTCAAAAACATCATATATTTT. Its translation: CASSFKNIIYF.

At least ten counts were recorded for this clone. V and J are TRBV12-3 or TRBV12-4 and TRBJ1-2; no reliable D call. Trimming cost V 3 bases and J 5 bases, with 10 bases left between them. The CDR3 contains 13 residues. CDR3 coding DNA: TGTGCCAGCAGTTTCGGCAGCGGTTATGGCTACACCTTC. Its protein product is CASSFGSGYGYTF.

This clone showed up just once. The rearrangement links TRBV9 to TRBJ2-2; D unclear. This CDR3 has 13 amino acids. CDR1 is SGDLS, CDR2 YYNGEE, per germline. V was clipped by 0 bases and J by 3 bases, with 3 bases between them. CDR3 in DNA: TGTGCCAGCAGCGTAGGACACACCGGGGAGCTGTTTTTT. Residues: CASSVGHTGELFF.

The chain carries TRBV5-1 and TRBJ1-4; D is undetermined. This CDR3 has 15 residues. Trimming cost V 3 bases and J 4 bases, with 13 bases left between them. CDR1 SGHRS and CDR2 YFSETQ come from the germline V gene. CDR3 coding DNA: TGCGCCAGCAGCTATGGGTGGCAGATTAATGAAAAACTGTTTTTT. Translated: CASSYGWQINEKLFF.

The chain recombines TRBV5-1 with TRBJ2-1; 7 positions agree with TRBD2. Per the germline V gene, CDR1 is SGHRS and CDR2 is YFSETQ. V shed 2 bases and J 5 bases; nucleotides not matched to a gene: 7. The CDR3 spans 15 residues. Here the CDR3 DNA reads TGCGCCAGCAGCTTCATGACTAGCAGCGACAATGAGCAGTTCTTC. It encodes CASSFMTSSDNEQFF.

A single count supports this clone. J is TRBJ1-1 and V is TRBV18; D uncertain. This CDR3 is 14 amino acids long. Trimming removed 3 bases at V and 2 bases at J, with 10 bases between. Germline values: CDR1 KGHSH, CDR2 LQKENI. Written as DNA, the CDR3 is TGTGCCAGCTCACCGCCCCCAGGCAACACTGAAGCTTTCTTT. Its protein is CASSPPPGNTEAFF.

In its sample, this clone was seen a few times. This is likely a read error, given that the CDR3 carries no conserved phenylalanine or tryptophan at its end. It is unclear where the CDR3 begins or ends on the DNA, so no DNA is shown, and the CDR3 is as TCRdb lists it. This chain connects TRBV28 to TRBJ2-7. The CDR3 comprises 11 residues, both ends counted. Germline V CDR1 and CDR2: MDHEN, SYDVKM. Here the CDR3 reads CATNSLAEIGL.

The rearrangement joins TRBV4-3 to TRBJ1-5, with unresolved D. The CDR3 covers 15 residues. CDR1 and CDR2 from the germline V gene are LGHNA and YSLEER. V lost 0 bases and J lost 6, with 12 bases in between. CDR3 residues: CASSQDIKNTQPQHF. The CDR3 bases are TGCGCCAGCAGCCAAGATATAAAGAACACTCAGCCCCAGCATTTT.

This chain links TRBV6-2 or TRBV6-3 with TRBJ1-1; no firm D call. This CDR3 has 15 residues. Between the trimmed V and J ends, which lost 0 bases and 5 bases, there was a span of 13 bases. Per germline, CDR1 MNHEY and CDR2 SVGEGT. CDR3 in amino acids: CASSYSNPGITEAFF. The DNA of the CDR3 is TGTGCCAGCAGTTACTCGAATCCCGGAATAACTGAAGCTTTCTTT.

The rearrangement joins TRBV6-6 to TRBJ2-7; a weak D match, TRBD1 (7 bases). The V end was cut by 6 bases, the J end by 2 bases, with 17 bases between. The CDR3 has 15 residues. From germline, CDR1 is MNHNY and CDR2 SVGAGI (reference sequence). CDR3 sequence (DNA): TGTGCCAGCAGGACAGGGAGGTTTTCTACCTACGAGCAGTACTTC. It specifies CASRTGRFSTYEQYF.

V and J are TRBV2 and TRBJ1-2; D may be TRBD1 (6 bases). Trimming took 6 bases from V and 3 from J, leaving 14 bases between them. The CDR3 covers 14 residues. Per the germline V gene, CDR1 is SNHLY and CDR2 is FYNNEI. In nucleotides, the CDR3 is TGTGCCAGCAGCCAGCGGACAGAGGACTATGGCTACACCTTC. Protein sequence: CASSQRTEDYGYTF.